This T cell receptor beta chain emerged from a study of shared clonotypes between healthy human individuals. CD8 cells regarded as naive lacked CD45RO, were positively chosen for CCR7, and omitted terminally differentiated effector memory CD45RA+ cells. Produced via immunoSEQ multiplex PCR; TCRdb's table is partial and in-frame only. Altogether some 2.1 million clones are present, around 93% being singletons, with the ten largest covering 1.5% to 2%. For this clone: Its target is unknown.

Study results and caveats: Sequencing depth was predicted to influence how clonotypes are shared among donors. Naive subsets tended to show greater estimated richness than memory subsets. Sharing across several donors was seen in 5% to 5.5% of naive CD4 clonotypes.

There are 15 residues in the CDR3. The germline V gene encodes CDR1 SNHLY and CDR2 FYNNEI. V lost 4 bases, J lost 0 bases, and 5 bases stayed unmatched. This sequence was found in a man younger than 30 in good health. Some clones in this sample may be carry-over from other donors' samples. The chain carries TRBV2 and TRBJ2-7; 8 bases align to TRBD1. Sequencing used naive CD8+ T cells from PBMCs. In nucleotides, the CDR3 is TGTGCCAGCAGTGTGGGACAGGCCGCCTCCTACGAGCAGTACTTC. Amino acid sequence: CASSVGQAASYEQYF.